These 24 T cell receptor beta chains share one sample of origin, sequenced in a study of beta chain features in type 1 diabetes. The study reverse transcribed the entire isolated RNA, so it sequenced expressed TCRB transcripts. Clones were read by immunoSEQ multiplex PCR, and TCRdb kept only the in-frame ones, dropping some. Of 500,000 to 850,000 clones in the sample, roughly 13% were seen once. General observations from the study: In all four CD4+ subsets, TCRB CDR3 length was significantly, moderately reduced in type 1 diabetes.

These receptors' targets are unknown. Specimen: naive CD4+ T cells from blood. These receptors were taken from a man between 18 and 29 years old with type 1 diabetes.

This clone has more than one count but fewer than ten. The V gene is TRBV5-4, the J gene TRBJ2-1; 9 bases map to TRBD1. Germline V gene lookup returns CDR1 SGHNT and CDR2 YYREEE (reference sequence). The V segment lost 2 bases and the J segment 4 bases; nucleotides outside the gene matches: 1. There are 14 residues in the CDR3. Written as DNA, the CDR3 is TGTGCCAGCAGCTTCGGGACAGGGTACAATGAGCAGTTCTTC. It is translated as CASSFGTGYNEQFF.

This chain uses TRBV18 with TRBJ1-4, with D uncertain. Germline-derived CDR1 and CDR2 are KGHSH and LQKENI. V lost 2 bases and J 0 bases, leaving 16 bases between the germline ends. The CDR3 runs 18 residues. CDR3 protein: CASSPFSPSGTTNEKLFF. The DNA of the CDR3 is TGTGCCAGCTCACCATTCAGTCCATCGGGGACAACTAATGAAAAACTGTTTTTT.

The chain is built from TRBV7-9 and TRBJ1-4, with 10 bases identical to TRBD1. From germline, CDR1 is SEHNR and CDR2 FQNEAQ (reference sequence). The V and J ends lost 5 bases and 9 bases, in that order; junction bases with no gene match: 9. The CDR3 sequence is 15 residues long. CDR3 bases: TGTGCCAGCAGCCAGACCGGGACAGGGGACCAAAAACTGTTTTTT. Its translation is CASSQTGTGDQKLFF.

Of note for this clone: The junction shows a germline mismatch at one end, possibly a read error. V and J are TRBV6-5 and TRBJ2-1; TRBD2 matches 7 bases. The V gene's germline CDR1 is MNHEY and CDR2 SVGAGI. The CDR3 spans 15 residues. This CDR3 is CASSYGGVSNNEQFF. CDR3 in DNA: TGTGCCAGCAGTTACGGGGGGGTCTCCAACAATGAGCAGTTCTTC.

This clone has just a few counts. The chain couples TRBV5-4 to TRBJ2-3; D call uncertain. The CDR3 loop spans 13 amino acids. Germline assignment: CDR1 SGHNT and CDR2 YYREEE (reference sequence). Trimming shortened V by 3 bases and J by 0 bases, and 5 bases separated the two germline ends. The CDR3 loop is CASSSSSTDTQYF. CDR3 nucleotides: TGTGCCAGCAGCTCCTCTAGCACAGATACGCAGTATTTT.

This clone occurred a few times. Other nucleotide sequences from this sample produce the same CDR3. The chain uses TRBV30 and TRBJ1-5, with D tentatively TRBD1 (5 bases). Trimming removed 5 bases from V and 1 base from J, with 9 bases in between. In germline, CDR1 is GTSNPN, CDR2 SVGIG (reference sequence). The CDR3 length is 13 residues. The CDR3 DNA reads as TGTGCCTGGGCCGGGACCAGCAATCAGCCCCAGCATTTT. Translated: CAWAGTSNQPQHF.

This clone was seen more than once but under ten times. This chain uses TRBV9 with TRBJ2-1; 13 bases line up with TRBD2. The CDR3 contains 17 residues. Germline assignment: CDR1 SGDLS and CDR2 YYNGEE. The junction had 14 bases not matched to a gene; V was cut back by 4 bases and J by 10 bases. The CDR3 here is CASSPSPKLAGGPEQFF. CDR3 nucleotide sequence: TGTGCCAGCAGCCCCTCCCCTAAACTAGCGGGAGGGCCAGAGCAGTTCTTC.

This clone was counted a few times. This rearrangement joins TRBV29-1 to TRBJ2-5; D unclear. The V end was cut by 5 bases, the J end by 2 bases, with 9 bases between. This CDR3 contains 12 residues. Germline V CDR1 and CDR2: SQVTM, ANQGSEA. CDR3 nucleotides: TGCAGCGTTTCCGAGAGTCAAGAGACCCAGTACTTC. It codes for CSVSESQETQYF.

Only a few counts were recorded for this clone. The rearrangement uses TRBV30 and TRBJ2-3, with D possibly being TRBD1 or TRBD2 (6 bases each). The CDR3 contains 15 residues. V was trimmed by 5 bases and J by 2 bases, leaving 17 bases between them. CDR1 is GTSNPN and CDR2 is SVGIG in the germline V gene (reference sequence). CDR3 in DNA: TGTGCCTGGGCGGGACAAGGGAGAGTCACAGATACGCAGTATTTT. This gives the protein CAWAGQGRVTDTQYF. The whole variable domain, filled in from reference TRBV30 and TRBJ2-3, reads SQTIHQWPATLVQPVGSPLSLECTVEGTSNPNLYWYRQAAGRGLQLLFYSVGIGQISSEVPQNLSASRPQDRQFILSSKKLLLSDSGFYLCAWAGQGRVTDTQYFGPGTRLTVL.

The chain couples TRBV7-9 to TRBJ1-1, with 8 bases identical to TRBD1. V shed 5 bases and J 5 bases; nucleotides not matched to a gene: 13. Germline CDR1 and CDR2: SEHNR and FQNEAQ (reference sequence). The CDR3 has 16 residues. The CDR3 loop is CASSVDRVNIWTEAFF. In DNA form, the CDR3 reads TGTGCCAGCAGCGTGGACAGGGTTAATATCTGGACTGAAGCTTTCTTT.

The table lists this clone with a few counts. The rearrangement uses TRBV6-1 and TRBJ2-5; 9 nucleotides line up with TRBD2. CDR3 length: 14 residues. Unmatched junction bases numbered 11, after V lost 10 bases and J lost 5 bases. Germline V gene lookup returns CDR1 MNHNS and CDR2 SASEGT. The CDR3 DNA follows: TGTGCCACCACTCCGGGACTAGCTTTGGAGACCCAGTACTTC. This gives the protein CATTPGLALETQYF.

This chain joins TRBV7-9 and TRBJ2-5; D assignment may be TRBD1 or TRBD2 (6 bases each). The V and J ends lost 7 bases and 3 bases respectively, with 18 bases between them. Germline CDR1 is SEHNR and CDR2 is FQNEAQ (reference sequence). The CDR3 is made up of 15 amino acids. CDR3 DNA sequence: TGTGCCAGCACCACTATGGGGGGCGGCGAAGAGACCCAGTACTTC. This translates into CASTTMGGGEETQYF.

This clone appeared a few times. The CDR3 here is CAWSVGGDSPLHF. In DNA, the CDR3 is TGTGCCTGGAGTGTAGGGGGGGATTCACCCCTCCACTTT. This chain connects TRBV30 to TRBJ1-6; D possibly corresponds to TRBD1 (6 bases). The CDR3 covers 13 residues. Germline CDR1 GTSNPN, CDR2 SVGIG (reference sequence). The ends were cut back, 0 bases at V and 8 bases at J, with 8 bases in the middle.

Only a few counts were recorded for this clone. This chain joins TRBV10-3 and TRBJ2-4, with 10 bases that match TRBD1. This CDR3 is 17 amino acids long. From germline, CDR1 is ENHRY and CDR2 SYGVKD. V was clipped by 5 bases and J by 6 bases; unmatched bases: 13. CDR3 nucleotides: TGTGCCATCAGTAGCCAAGAGGCGGGACAGGGGAGAAACATTCAGTACTTC. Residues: CAISSQEAGQGRNIQYF.

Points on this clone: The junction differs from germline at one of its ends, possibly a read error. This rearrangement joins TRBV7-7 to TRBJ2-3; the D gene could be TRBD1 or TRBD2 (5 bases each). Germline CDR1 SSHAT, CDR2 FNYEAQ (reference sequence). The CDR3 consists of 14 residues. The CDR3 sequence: CASSLGTAQDTQYF. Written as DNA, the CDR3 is TGTGCTAGCAGCTTAGGGACCGCTCAAGATACGCAGTATTTT.

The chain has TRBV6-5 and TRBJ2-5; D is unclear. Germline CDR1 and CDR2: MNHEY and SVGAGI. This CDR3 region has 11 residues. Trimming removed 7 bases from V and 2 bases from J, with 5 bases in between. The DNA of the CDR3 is TGTGCCAGCAAACGTCAAGAGACCCAGTACTTC. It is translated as CASKRQETQYF.

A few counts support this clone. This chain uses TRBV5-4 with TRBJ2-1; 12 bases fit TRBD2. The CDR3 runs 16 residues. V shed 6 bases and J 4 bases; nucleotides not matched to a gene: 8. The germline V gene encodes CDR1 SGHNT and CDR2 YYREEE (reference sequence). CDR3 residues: CASMPGTSGLYNEQFF. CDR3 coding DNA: TGTGCCAGCATGCCCGGGACTAGCGGGTTATACAATGAGCAGTTCTTC.

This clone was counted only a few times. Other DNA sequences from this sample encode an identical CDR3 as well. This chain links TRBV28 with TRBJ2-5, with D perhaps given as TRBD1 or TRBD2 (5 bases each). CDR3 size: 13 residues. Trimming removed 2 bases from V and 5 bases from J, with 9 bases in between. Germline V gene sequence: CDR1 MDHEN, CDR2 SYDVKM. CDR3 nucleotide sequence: TGTGCCAGCAGTTTAGGCAGGGAGGAGACCCAGTACTTC. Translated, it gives CASSLGREETQYF.

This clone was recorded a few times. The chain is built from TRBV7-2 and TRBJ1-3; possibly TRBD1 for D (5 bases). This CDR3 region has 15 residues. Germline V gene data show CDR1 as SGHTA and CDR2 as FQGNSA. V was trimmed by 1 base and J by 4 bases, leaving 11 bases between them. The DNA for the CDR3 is TGTGCCAGCAGCTTAGTCGGGACTCGAGGAAACACCATATATTTT. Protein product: CASSLVGTRGNTIYF.

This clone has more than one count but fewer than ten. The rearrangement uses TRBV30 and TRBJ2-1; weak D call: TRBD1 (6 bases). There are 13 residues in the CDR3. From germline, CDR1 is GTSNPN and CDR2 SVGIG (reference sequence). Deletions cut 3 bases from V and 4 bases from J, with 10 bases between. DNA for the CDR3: TGTGCCTGGAGCGGAGACAGGTACAATGAGCAGTTCTTC. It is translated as CAWSGDRYNEQFF. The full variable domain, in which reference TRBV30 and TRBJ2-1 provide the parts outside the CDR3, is SQTIHQWPATLVQPVGSPLSLECTVEGTSNPNLYWYRQAAGRGLQLLFYSVGIGQISSEVPQNLSASRPQDRQFILSSKKLLLSDSGFYLCAWSGDRYNEQFFGPGTRLTVL.

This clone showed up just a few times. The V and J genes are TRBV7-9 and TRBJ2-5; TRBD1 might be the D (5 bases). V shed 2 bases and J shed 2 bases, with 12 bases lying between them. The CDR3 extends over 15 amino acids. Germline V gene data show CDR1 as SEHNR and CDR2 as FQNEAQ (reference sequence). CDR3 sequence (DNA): TGTGCCAGCAGCTTAATGGGGCAGTCACAAGAGACCCAGTACTTC. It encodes CASSLMGQSQETQYF.

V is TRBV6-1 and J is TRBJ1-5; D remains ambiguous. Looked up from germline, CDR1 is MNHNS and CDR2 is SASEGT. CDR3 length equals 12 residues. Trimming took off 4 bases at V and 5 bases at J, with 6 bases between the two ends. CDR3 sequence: CASSVTDQPQHF. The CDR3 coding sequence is TGTGCCAGCAGTGTGACGGATCAGCCCCAGCATTTT.

CDR3 protein: CASSPGTGRDYGYTF. CDR3 bases: TGTGCCAGCTCACCAGGGACAGGGAGAGACTATGGCTACACCTTC. The chain carries TRBV18 and TRBJ1-2, with 9 bases fitting TRBD1. The CDR3 length is 15 residues. Trimming took 2 bases from V and 3 from J; bases not matched to a gene: 4. Per germline, CDR1 KGHSH and CDR2 LQKENI.

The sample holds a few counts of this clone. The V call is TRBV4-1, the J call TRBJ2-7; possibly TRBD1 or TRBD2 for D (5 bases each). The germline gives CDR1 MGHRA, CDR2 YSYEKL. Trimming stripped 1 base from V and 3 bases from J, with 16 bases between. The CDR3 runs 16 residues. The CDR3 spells CASSQGEGLGVYEQYF. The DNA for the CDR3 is TGCGCCAGCAGCCAAGGAGAAGGGCTGGGGGTCTACGAGCAGTACTTC.